The rows below give T cell receptor beta chains drawn from one sample of a study of blood T cell repertoires in COVID-19. Sequenced by immunoSEQ multiplex PCR; TCRdb stores in-frame clones only, minus some. In the table there are around 280,000 clones, about 83% of which are singletons. The sequencing input was PBMCs or T cells enriched from blood (not recorded which). These receptors were collected from a woman in her thirties or forties who had recovered from COVID-19. CDR3s include the opening cysteine and the closing phenylalanine or tryptophan. Only part of the rows carry a size: once, few, many, or a class if the clone is expanded.

v_gene: TRBV5-1; j_gene: TRBJ2-5; abundance: -; CDR3aa: CASSSFLADQETQYF
v_gene: TRBV9; j_gene: TRBJ2-7; abundance: -; CDR3aa: CASSVLTSGTPGEQYF
v_gene: TRBV19; j_gene: TRBJ1-2; abundance: -; CDR3aa: CASSSLDRGVGGYTF
v_gene: TRBV7-2; j_gene: TRBJ1-5; abundance: -; CDR3aa: CASSLAAGPGQPQHF
v_gene: TRBV12-3/TRBV12-4; j_gene: TRBJ2-1; abundance: -; CDR3aa: CASSFGEFNEQFF
v_gene: TRBV5-1; j_gene: TRBJ2-5; abundance: once; CDR3aa: CASRELAGGETQYF
v_gene: TRBV7-9; j_gene: TRBJ2-5; abundance: few; CDR3aa: CASSLAGGTDGQTQYF
v_gene: TRBV18; j_gene: TRBJ1-6; abundance: -; CDR3aa: CASSPLNSPLHF
v_gene: TRBV5-6; j_gene: TRBJ2-1; abundance: -; CDR3aa: CASRETGASNEQFF
v_gene: TRBV7-8; j_gene: TRBJ2-5; abundance: once; CDR3aa: CASSLRGGVGVETQYF
v_gene: TRBV14; j_gene: TRBJ2-1; abundance: -; CDR3aa: CASSQQLPSSYNEQFF
v_gene: TRBV6-5; j_gene: TRBJ2-2; abundance: -; CDR3aa: CASSYSVGGPAGELFF
v_gene: TRBV28; j_gene: TRBJ1-2; abundance: -; CDR3aa: CAAVGALRGGYTF
v_gene: TRBV29-1; j_gene: TRBJ1-1; abundance: -; CDR3aa: CSTQETGVAEAFF
v_gene: TRBV6-5; j_gene: TRBJ1-6; abundance: -; CDR3aa: CASSYDFRDSPLHF
v_gene: TRBV2; j_gene: TRBJ2-5; abundance: -; CDR3aa: CASSELSSGVQETQYF
v_gene: TRBV4-3; j_gene: TRBJ2-7; abundance: -; CDR3aa: CASSQGLPGQGRPGEQYF
v_gene: TRBV7-9; j_gene: TRBJ1-4; abundance: -; CDR3aa: CASSLGVFGNEKLFF
v_gene: TRBV4-1; j_gene: TRBJ1-1; abundance: -; CDR3aa: CASSHQTTEAFF
v_gene: TRBV3-1/TRBV3-2; j_gene: TRBJ2-1; abundance: -; CDR3aa: CASSQGPGQRVNEQFF
v_gene: TRBV19; j_gene: TRBJ2-1; abundance: -; CDR3aa: CASSIDRAGTVF
v_gene: TRBV7-6; j_gene: TRBJ2-3; abundance: -; CDR3aa: CASSQLAVSTDTQYF
v_gene: TRBV2; j_gene: TRBJ2-7; abundance: -; CDR3aa: CASKPGQGPSYEQYF
v_gene: TRBV9; j_gene: TRBJ2-3; abundance: once; CDR3aa: CASSIGSGIGSDTQYF
v_gene: TRBV18; j_gene: TRBJ1-1; abundance: -; CDR3aa: CASSPLERNTEAFF
v_gene: TRBV28; j_gene: TRBJ1-2; abundance: -; CDR3aa: CASSLPRGPRYGYTF
v_gene: TRBV2; j_gene: TRBJ1-1; abundance: -; CDR3aa: CASNILQENTEAFF
v_gene: TRBV7-2; j_gene: TRBJ2-7; abundance: -; CDR3aa: CASSLARGDEQYF
v_gene: TRBV9; j_gene: TRBJ2-1; abundance: -; CDR3aa: CASSVEGTSGYNEQFF
v_gene: TRBV5-4; j_gene: TRBJ1-2; abundance: -; CDR3aa: CASSSAGGVKYGYTF
v_gene: TRBV9; j_gene: TRBJ2-1; abundance: few; CDR3aa: CASSVVAGFRNEQFF
v_gene: TRBV7-2; j_gene: TRBJ2-5; abundance: -; CDR3aa: CASSLVGSGSKETQYF
v_gene: TRBV27; j_gene: TRBJ2-7; abundance: -; CDR3aa: CASSLASRGPYEQYF
v_gene: TRBV6-6; j_gene: TRBJ1-5; abundance: few; CDR3aa: CASSLQGDQPQHF
v_gene: TRBV7-9; j_gene: TRBJ2-5; abundance: -; CDR3aa: CASSLTAGMETQYF
v_gene: TRBV28; j_gene: TRBJ1-4; abundance: -; CDR3aa: CASATGRGEKLFF
v_gene: TRBV4-2; j_gene: TRBJ2-7; abundance: -; CDR3aa: CASSQGAAGYYEQYF
v_gene: TRBV28; j_gene: TRBJ1-2; abundance: -; CDR3aa: CASKRQTYGYTF
v_gene: TRBV28; j_gene: TRBJ1-6; abundance: -; CDR3aa: CASSRIRASSYNSPLHF
v_gene: TRBV21-1; j_gene: TRBJ1-5; abundance: -; CDR3aa: CARRQGVVPQHF
v_gene: TRBV5-4; j_gene: TRBJ2-1; abundance: -; CDR3aa: CASSSQKVEGGNEQFF
v_gene: TRBV27; j_gene: TRBJ2-2; abundance: -; CDR3aa: CASTREGGKNTGELFF